These 24 T cell receptor beta chains were all obtained from the same sample, sequenced in a study of beta chain features in type 1 diabetes. The antigens of these receptors remain unknown. The authors reverse transcribed all of the isolated RNA, so sequencing captured expressed TCRB transcripts. Sequencing was performed with immunoSEQ multiplex PCR; in TCRdb, only in-frame clones are kept and a portion is missing. The data hold 300,000 to 350,000 clones, with around 8.5% observed a single time. Whole-study results and caveats: Moderate yet significant TCRB CDR3 shortening was seen in Type 1 diabetes patients in all four CD4+ subsets.

Sequencing was carried out using central memory CD4+ T cells from blood. Source of these receptors: a young man with type 1 diabetes.

The sample holds many counts of this clone. This chain uses TRBV7-8 with TRBJ2-3; D might be TRBD2 (5 bases). The CDR3 spans 15 residues. CDR1 is SGHVS and CDR2 is FQNEAQ in the germline V gene. With 3 bases removed from V and 2 bases from J, the gap between germline ends came to 12 bases. The CDR3 DNA sequence: TGTGCCAGCAGCTTGGGCAGGAGGTCCACAGATACGCAGTATTTT. Translation gives CASSLGRRSTDTQYF.

The CDR3 DNA reads TGTGCCAGCAGCATTTACTACGAGCAGTACTTC. Amino acid sequence: CASSIYYEQYF. The chain carries TRBV5-6 and TRBJ2-7; D unresolved. Per germline, CDR1 SGHDT and CDR2 YYEEEE. Trimming stripped 4 bases from V and 3 bases from J, with 5 bases between. This CDR3 region has 11 residues.

The V and J genes are TRBV7-9 and TRBJ1-1, with D possibly being TRBD1 (5 bases). CDR1 is SEHNR, CDR2 FQNEAQ, per germline (reference sequence). The V end was cut by 5 bases, the J end by 5 bases, with 21 bases between. This CDR3 region has 16 residues. CDR3 region: CASSPWGGSTATEAFF. In DNA, the CDR3 is TGTGCCAGCAGCCCCTGGGGGGGATCGACGGCGACTGAAGCTTTCTTT.

This CDR3 reads CATSRDQAGHTDTQYF. CDR3 in DNA: TGTGCCACCAGCAGAGATCAAGCGGGGCACACAGATACGCAGTATTTT. This rearrangement joins TRBV15 to TRBJ2-3; TRBD2 agrees at 7 bases. This CDR3 is 16 amino acids long. The V segment lost 0 bases and the J segment 2 bases; nucleotides outside the gene matches: 5. CDR1 is LNHNV, CDR2 YYDKDF, per germline (reference sequence).

The chain uses TRBV4-1 and TRBJ2-1; 8 bases line up with TRBD1. The V gene end was trimmed by 2 bases and the J gene end by 9 bases; junction bases not matched to a gene: 6. Germline V gene sequence: CDR1 MGHRA, CDR2 YSYEKL. The length of the CDR3 is 14 residues. This CDR3 reads CASSQRTGWVEQFF. In nucleotides, the CDR3 is TGCGCCAGCAGCCAAAGGACAGGGTGGGTTGAGCAGTTCTTC.

The chain links TRBV9 to TRBJ2-3; TRBD2 aligns across 8 bases. The CDR3 extends over 17 amino acids. V lost 0 bases to trimming and J lost 7 bases; unmatched junction nucleotides: 13. Germline V gene lookup returns CDR1 SGDLS and CDR2 YYNGEE. CDR3 nucleotides: TGTGCCAGCAGCGTAGCTACGGGGGGGCTAGCACAGAATACGCAGTATTTT. Residues: CASSVATGGLAQNTQYF.

This clone was seen only a few times. V is TRBV7-2 and J is TRBJ2-1; TRBD2 is a possible D gene (6 bases). The CDR3 loop spans 15 amino acids. The V end was cut by 5 bases, the J end by 7 bases, with 18 bases between. Looked up from germline, CDR1 is SGHTA and CDR2 is FQGNSA. The CDR3 loop reads CASSRRDWGGNEQFF. The CDR3 DNA reads as TGTGCCAGCAGCCGCCGGGACTGGGGCGGGAATGAGCAGTTCTTC.

This clone was counted a few times. The V call is TRBV5-1, the J call TRBJ2-2; D perhaps matches TRBD1 (6 bases). Germline CDR1 is SGHRS and CDR2 is YFSETQ. The CDR3 spans 13 residues. V was cut by 6 bases and J by 4 bases, with 10 bases left in between. This CDR3 reads CASTQQGTGELFF. The CDR3 nucleotides are TGCGCCAGCACCCAACAGGGCACCGGGGAGCTGTTTTTT.

This clone was recorded many times. J is TRBJ2-7 and V is TRBV21-1; the DNA was not compared with TRBD1, the D call given in the table. TRBV21-1 is classified as a pseudogene. CDR3 length equals 14 residues. This CDR3 is CASRARSGSYEQYF. CDR3 in DNA: TGTGCCAGCAGGGCCCGCTCAGGGTCCTACGAGCAGTACTTC.

The table lists this clone with many counts. Other DNA sequences of this sample code for an identical CDR3. The genes are TRBV4-3 and TRBJ1-6; 8 positions agree with TRBD1. The CDR3 length is 14 residues. Germline V gene data show CDR1 as LGHNA and CDR2 as YSLEER. V trimming: 2 bases; J trimming: 7 bases; junction bases outside the gene matches: 1. The CDR3 region has the DNA TGCGCCAGCAGCCAATGGACAGGGAATTCACCCCTCCACTTT. It is translated as CASSQWTGNSPLHF.

A remark on this clone: Other nucleotide sequences from this sample produce the same CDR3. The chain recombines TRBV2 with TRBJ2-3; D is unclear. V was shortened by 4 bases and J by 2 bases, with 10 bases between the two germline ends. Germline values: CDR1 SNHLY, CDR2 FYNNEI. CDR3 length equals 14 residues. CDR3 sequence reads: CASSGYTYTDTQYF. The CDR3 coding sequence is TGTGCCAGCAGTGGGTACACCTACACAGATACGCAGTATTTT.

This chain links TRBV7-2 with TRBJ2-7; no reliable D call. Germline V gene sequence: CDR1 SGHTA, CDR2 FQGNSA. CDR3 length equals 13 residues. V was cut by 5 bases and J by 3 bases, with 11 bases left in between. CDR3 DNA sequence: TGTGCCAGCAGCCCCGCATTGAACTACGAGCAGTACTTC. Its translation is CASSPALNYEQYF.

This clone has only a few counts. The CDR3 region is CASSFNGVDEKLFF. The CDR3 nucleotides are TGCGCCAGCAGCTTTAACGGGGTTGATGAAAAACTGTTTTTT. The chain has TRBV5-1 and TRBJ1-4; D not certain. Germline V lookup: CDR1 SGHRS, CDR2 YFSETQ. The CDR3 contains 14 residues. V was shortened by 2 bases and J by 6 bases, with 11 bases between the two germline ends.

This clone has ten or more counts. Other DNA sequences in the sample encode the same CDR3. V usage is TRBV7-9 and J usage is TRBJ1-2; D unresolved. The CDR3 is 13 amino acids. Germline V lookup: CDR1 SEHNR, CDR2 FQNEAQ (reference sequence). V was pared by 1 base and J by 4 bases, with 7 bases between. CDR3 protein: CASSLDRLYGYTF. The CDR3 DNA follows: TGTGCCAGCAGCTTAGACCGGCTCTATGGCTACACCTTC.

The J gene is TRBJ2-7, the V gene TRBV2; TRBD1 aligns across 10 bases. This CDR3 has 13 residues. After removal of 7 bases from V and 3 bases from J, the junction contained 3 bases not matched to a gene. The germline CDR1 and CDR2 sequences are SNHLY and FYNNEI. CDR3 amino acids: CASKRTGGYEQYF. The CDR3 region has the DNA TGTGCCAGCAAAAGGACAGGGGGCTACGAGCAGTACTTC.

The chain has TRBV4-3 and TRBJ1-6; D is unclear. V shed 2 bases and J shed 13 bases, with 12 bases lying between them. The CDR3 contains 13 residues. Germline values: CDR1 LGHNA, CDR2 YSLEER. The CDR3 protein is CASSQTRPGPLHF. Here the CDR3 DNA reads TGCGCCAGCAGCCAAACGCGGCCGGGGCCCCTCCACTTT.

V usage is TRBV6-5 and J usage is TRBJ2-5; 8 nucleotides align to TRBD2. CDR3 size: 15 residues. Germline CDR1 MNHEY, CDR2 SVGAGI. V was clipped by 5 bases and J by 5 bases; unmatched bases: 10. The CDR3 nucleotides are TGTGCCAGCAGTGTGAACGGGGGGGCCGGTGAGACCCAGTACTTC. As protein: CASSVNGGAGETQYF.

V usage is TRBV7-2 and J usage is TRBJ2-2; maybe TRBD2 (6 bases). The CDR3 is 15 residues long. Germline-derived CDR1 and CDR2 are SGHTA and FQGNSA. V lost 1 base, J lost 4 bases, and 10 bases lay in between. Here the CDR3 reads CASSLGRGVTGELFF. The CDR3 bases are TGTGCCAGCAGCTTAGGGCGCGGGGTCACCGGGGAGCTGTTTTTT.

In its sample, this clone was seen a few times. The V and J genes are TRBV18 and TRBJ2-5; D might be TRBD1 or TRBD2, each matching 5 bases. Trimming cost V 2 bases and J 5 bases, with 15 bases left between them. The CDR3 contains 15 residues. CDR1 KGHSH and CDR2 LQKENI come from the germline V gene. CDR3 bases: TGTGCCAGCTCACCAGAAATCTCCTGGGGGGAGACCCAGTACTTC. Encoded protein: CASSPEISWGETQYF.

As regards this clone: A junction end diverges from the germline sequence, so it may reflect a read error. The CDR3 protein is CASSQGQGEFYEQYF. CDR3 nucleotide sequence: TGTGCTAGCAGTCAGGGACAGGGGGAGTTCTACGAGCAGTACTTC. The gene calls are TRBV7-7 and TRBJ2-7; 11 nucleotides agree with TRBD1. Germline-derived CDR1 and CDR2 are SSHAT and FNYEAQ (reference sequence). The CDR3 runs 15 residues.

This clone is a singleton in its sample. The chain employs TRBV5-1 and TRBJ2-7, with no clear D. V was cut by 5 bases and J by 0 bases, with 6 bases left in between. The CDR3 sequence is 12 residues long. CDR1 is SGHRS, CDR2 YFSETQ, per germline. The CDR3 protein is CASRDGSYEQYF. The CDR3 DNA is TGCGCCAGCAGAGACGGCTCCTACGAGCAGTACTTC.

The chain links TRBV9 to TRBJ2-4; D gene ambiguous. Between the trimmed V and J ends, which lost 2 bases and 1 base, there was a span of 4 bases. Germline loops: CDR1 SGDLS, CDR2 YYNGEE. The CDR3 has 13 amino acids. CDR3 amino acids: CASSVDAKNIQYF. CDR3 nucleotide sequence: TGTGCCAGCAGCGTGGACGCCAAAAACATTCAGTACTTC.

This clone was counted only a few times. The same CDR3 arises from other DNA sequences in this sample as well. This rearrangement joins TRBV5-4 to TRBJ2-7, with D possibly being TRBD1 (6 bases). The germline V gene encodes CDR1 SGHNT and CDR2 YYREEE (reference sequence). V lost 4 bases and J 0 bases, leaving 11 bases between the germline ends. The CDR3 has 14 residues. The CDR3 DNA follows: TGTGCCAGCAGCATTGGACAGACCTCCTACGAGCAGTACTTC. Translation gives CASSIGQTSYEQYF.

This chain joins TRBV5-4 and TRBJ2-1, with D maybe TRBD2 (5 bases). V was shortened by 1 base and J by 0 bases, with 8 bases between the two germline ends. The CDR3 consists of 15 residues. Germline V gene sequence: CDR1 SGHNT, CDR2 YYREEE (reference sequence). CDR3 nucleotide sequence: TGTGCCAGCAGCTTGCCGGGGAGCTCCTACAATGAGCAGTTCTTC. Its protein product is CASSLPGSSYNEQFF.